The present TCR beta chain was sequenced within a study of shared clonotypes between healthy human individuals. Study-level background: There were three CD4 naive, three CD4 memory, two CD8 naive and one CD8 memory plates per donor. Overall study findings and caveats: In general, naive subsets displayed greater estimated richness than memory subsets did.

For this clone: Its antigen is as yet unknown. It is unclear where the CDR3 begins or ends on the DNA, so no DNA is shown, and the CDR3 is as TCRdb lists it.

An even split of each subset's genomic DNA across several immunoSEQ plates was performed. Clones were read by immunoSEQ multiplex PCR, and TCRdb kept only the in-frame ones, dropping some. The top ten hold 0.13% of the sample, which has some 2,000,000 clones, approximately 95% seen once. The CDR3 extends over 13 residues, inclusive of both ends. Germline CDR1 reads SGHDN; CDR2 reads FVKESK. The receptor was derived from a man younger than 30 in good health. This chain links TRBV14 with TRBJ1-2; TRBD1 is the table's D call, not checked against the DNA. Specimen: naive CD4+ T cells sorted from blood. Subset reported: CD45RA+ positively selected. The CDR3 sequence is CASSQVGMGAVTF.